The 9 T cell receptor beta chains below all came from one sample that was sequenced in a study of T cell changes during pregnancy in multiple sclerosis. Here immunoSEQ multiplex PCR was the method, and the copy in TCRdb shows in-frame clones only, minus some. This table has 85,000 to 90,000 clones, 90% to 95% appearing once. The specimen was peripheral blood, collected after pregnancy. The receptors derive from a female donor in good health, enrolled as a control in a pregnancy study.

V gene TRBV5-4 combines with J gene TRBJ1-6; maybe TRBD1 (5 bases). Trimming took 3 bases from V and 11 from J, leaving 21 bases between them. The CDR3 is 16 amino acids. From germline, CDR1 is SGHNT and CDR2 YYREEE (reference sequence). The CDR3, as DNA: TGTGCCAGCAGCTCAAGAGGGACTTCCAATCACCCACCCCTCCACTTT. Protein: CASSSRGTSNHPPLHF.

For the CDR3, the DNA is TGCGCCAGCAGCCAAAGACAGGGAATGGACATTCAGTACTTC. Its protein is CASSQRQGMDIQYF. The J gene is TRBJ2-4, the V gene TRBV5-1; 7 nucleotides agree with TRBD1. V lost 4 bases, J lost 8 bases, and 9 bases stayed unmatched. The CDR3 extends over 14 amino acids. Germline V gene data show CDR1 as SGHRS and CDR2 as YFSETQ.

In this sample, this clone turned up once. The V and J genes are TRBV29-1 and TRBJ2-7, with 8 bases aligning to TRBD1. The CDR3 contains 15 residues. The V segment lost 3 bases and the J segment 1 base; nucleotides outside the gene matches: 8. Germline CDR1 SQVTM, CDR2 ANQGSEA. The CDR3: CSVESHQGASYEQYF. The CDR3 DNA reads as TGCAGCGTTGAGAGCCACCAGGGGGCATCCTACGAGCAGTACTTC.

The V call is TRBV4-1, the J call TRBJ2-2; a weak D match, TRBD2 (5 bases). The V and J ends lost 8 bases and 6 bases respectively, with 16 bases between them. Per the germline V gene, CDR1 is MGHRA and CDR2 is YSYEKL. The CDR3 loop spans 14 amino acids. CDR3 nucleotide sequence: TGCGCCAGCGATACCCGGATGGGAGCCGGGGAGCTGTTTTTT. Its translation: CASDTRMGAGELFF.

The V call is TRBV18, the J call TRBJ2-5, with TRBD1 matching 9 bases. The CDR3 totals 18 residues. From germline, CDR1 is KGHSH and CDR2 LQKENI. V trimming: 2 bases; J trimming: 4 bases; junction bases outside the gene matches: 14. The CDR3 loop reads CASSPSWGQGESGETQYF. Here the CDR3 DNA reads TGTGCCAGCTCACCAAGTTGGGGACAGGGAGAGTCAGGAGAGACCCAGTACTTC.

This chain uses TRBV5-1 with TRBJ1-4, with TRBD1 as a possible D gene (6 bases). Between the trimmed V and J ends, which lost 6 bases and 3 bases, there was a span of 9 bases. The CDR3 is 13 residues long. Germline lookup yields CDR1 SGHRS and CDR2 YFSETQ. CDR3 in DNA: TGCGCCAGCACGACAGGACCTAATGAAAAACTGTTTTTT. Residues: CASTTGPNEKLFF.

V gene TRBV9 combines with J gene TRBJ1-3; perhaps TRBD1 as D (6 bases). Per germline, CDR1 SGDLS and CDR2 YYNGEE. The CDR3 length is 15 residues. Between the trimmed V and J ends, which lost 4 bases and 0 bases, there was a span of 11 bases. The chain's CDR3 is CASSYQGNSGNTIYF. In DNA form, the CDR3 reads TGTGCCAGCAGCTACCAGGGGAACTCTGGAAACACCATATATTTT.

This clone appeared once. The V gene is TRBV5-1, the J gene TRBJ2-7; TRBD2 is a possible D gene (5 bases). Trimming left V 0 bases short and J 9 bases short, with 13 bases between. CDR3 size: 13 residues. Germline values: CDR1 SGHRS, CDR2 YFSETQ. The CDR3 nucleotides read TGCGCCAGCAGCTTGGTAGGTGAACTAGGGCAGTACTTC. Protein sequence: CASSLVGELGQYF. The complete variable domain, with remaining parts taken from reference TRBV5-1 and TRBJ2-7, reads KAGVTQTPRYLIKTRGQQVTLSCSPISGHRSVSWYQQTPGQGLQFLFEYFSETQRNKGNFPGRFSGRQFSNSRSEMNVSTLELGDSALYLCASSLVGELGQYFGPGTRLTVT.

The rearrangement joins TRBV11-2 to TRBJ2-7; D call uncertain. CDR3 length: 13 amino acids. Per the germline V gene, CDR1 is SGHAT and CDR2 is FQNNGV. The V end lost 2 bases, the J end lost 7 bases, and 12 bases lay between the germline ends. CDR3 DNA: TGTGCCAGCAGCTTATCGAACTTTCGAGAGCAGTACTTC. Translating gives CASSLSNFREQYF.